Listed here is a single TCR beta chain. In the original analysis: Amplified reference gene primers provided the basis for estimating nucleated cell counts. Sequencing was performed with immunoSEQ multiplex PCR; in TCRdb, only in-frame clones are kept and a portion is missing. The V and J calls and clone size were taken over from that table, and D and trimming were inferred from the DNA. Of about 430,000 clones listed, roughly 88% were seen once; the top ten hold about 1.4%. The CDR3 totals 14 residues. Looked up from germline, CDR1 is SGHDN and CDR2 is FVKESK. Trimming took 9 bases from V and 7 from J; bases not matched to a gene: 12. This entry comes from a study of blood T cell repertoires in COVID-19. Participants classified as exposed had met a COVID-19 case within 2 weeks before study entry.

The source is a woman under 30 who had been exposed to COVID-19. The chain has TRBV14 and TRBJ1-5; 7 bases align to TRBD1. Source material: PBMCs or T cells enriched from blood (not recorded which). CDR3 in amino acids: CASKTGVGVQPQHF. The CDR3 nucleotides read TGTGCCAGTAAAACAGGGGTGGGCGTCCAGCCCCAGCATTTT.